This is a list of T cell receptor beta chains from one sample in a study of response to subunit inactivated influenza vaccine. MiXCR was run by TCRdb on the RT-PCR reads, yielding one entry per CDR3 protein. The sample carries roughly 780,000 distinct CDR3 sequences, 18% recorded once. The specimen was PBMCs from blood, collected 5 to 6 days after vaccination. The receptors were gathered from a man aged 45-65 years who received an inactivated influenza vaccine. CDR3s include the opening cysteine and the closing phenylalanine or tryptophan. A D gene is named only where the DNA matches it firmly. Part of the rows lack a size; the others show once, few, many or a class for expanded clones.

>TRBD2|TRBV11-3|.|TRBJ2-3
CASSLGSSGIDTDTQYF
TGTGCCAGCAGCTTAGGATCTAGCGGGATCGACACAGATACGCAGTATTTT
>TRBD2|TRBV6-5|few|TRBJ2-1
CASSYVFRTSSYNEQFF
TGTGCCAGCAGTTACGTTTTCCGGACTAGCTCCTACAATGAGCAGTTCTTC
>TRBD2|TRBV6-1|few|TRBJ2-5
CASSPTSGGRAQYF
TGTGCCAGCAGCCCGACTAGCGGGGGGAGGGCCCAGTACTTC
>TRBD1|TRBV2|.|TRBJ2-7
CASSADRDRDYEQYF
TGTGCCAGCAGTGCAGACCGGGACAGGGATTACGAGCAGTACTTC
>.|TRBV6-1|few|TRBJ1-2
CASSDPGAFGYGYTF
TGTGCCAGCAGTGACCCAGGGGCGTTCGGCTATGGCTACACCTTC
>.|TRBV7-2|.|TRBJ2-1
CASSQRRMEGLNEQFF
TGTGCCAGCAGCCAGCGCAGGATGGAGGGCCTGAATGAGCAGTTCTTC
>.|TRBV24-1|few|TRBJ2-1
CATSDRNSYNEQFF
TGTGCCACCAGCGACAGAAACTCCTACAATGAGCAGTTCTTC
>.|TRBV7-9|.|TRBJ2-1
CASSPRLGVGFF
TGTGCCAGCAGCCCTCGACTGGGGGTTGGGTTCTTC
>.|TRBV7-9|.|TRBJ2-7
CASSLAGTYYEQYF
TGTGCCAGCAGCTTAGCCGGGACGTACTACGAGCAGTACTTC
>TRBD2|TRBV7-2|few|TRBJ2-5
CASSSSSGGETQYF
TGTGCCAGCAGCTCATCTAGCGGGGGAGAGACCCAGTACTTC
>.|TRBV6-1|few|TRBJ2-2
CASMGTPNTGELFF
TGTGCCAGCATGGGCACTCCGAACACCGGGGAGCTGTTTTTT
>TRBD1|TRBV4-2|.|TRBJ1-5
CASSHRTGRGQPQHF
TGTGCCAGCAGCCACCGGACAGGGCGAGGCCAGCCCCAGCATTTT
>TRBD2|TRBV20-1|once|TRBJ2-5
CSADSGRAGETRYF
TGCAGTGCCGATAGCGGGAGGGCCGGGGAGACCCGGTACTTC
>.|TRBV20-1|.|TRBJ1-1
CSARDWPKGGEAFF
TGCAGTGCTAGAGATTGGCCCAAGGGAGGTGAAGCTTTCTTT
>.|TRBV7-2|few|TRBJ2-1
CASSSPSGVEQFF
TGTGCCAGCAGCTCCCCATCAGGGGTTGAGCAGTTCTTC
>TRBD2|TRBV28|many|TRBJ2-1
CASTPGLDYNEQFF
TGTGCCAGCACCCCGGGACTAGACTACAATGAGCAGTTCTTC
>TRBD1|TRBV28|.|TRBJ2-1
CASSHFGTGKPNEQFF
TGTGCCAGCAGCCACTTCGGGACAGGGAAACCCAATGAGCAGTTCTTC
>.|TRBV5-1|few|TRBJ2-2
CASRRTGNPNTGELFF
TGCGCCAGCAGGCGTACCGGGAACCCGAACACCGGGGAGCTGTTTTTT
>.|TRBV5-4|.|TRBJ1-3
CASSAHAGGGNTIYF
TGTGCCAGCAGCGCCCACGCGGGTGGTGGAAACACCATATATTTT
>.|TRBV5-1|few|TRBJ2-7
CASSSFSNYEQYF
TGCGCCAGCAGCTCATTCTCTAACTACGAGCAGTACTTC
>.|TRBV30|.|TRBJ2-3
CAWTRGPSTDTQYF
TGTGCCTGGACCAGGGGCCCTAGCACAGATACGCAGTATTTT
>TRBD1|TRBV10-3|.|TRBJ1-1
CAISEGQGVGVNTEAFF
TGTGCCATCAGTGAAGGACAGGGAGTTGGGGTGAACACTGAAGCTTTCTTT
>TRBD2|TRBV25-1|.|TRBJ2-1
CASSEASGSSYNEQFF
TGTGCCAGCAGTGAAGCTAGCGGCTCCTCCTACAATGAGCAGTTCTTC
>TRBD2|TRBV12-3/TRBV12-4|many|TRBJ2-3
CASSFFSGGDTQYF
TGTGCCAGCAGTTTTTTCAGCGGGGGTGATACGCAGTATTTT
>TRBD2|TRBV29-1|few|TRBJ2-1
CSVEEGTSASSYNEQFF
TGCAGCGTTGAAGAAGGGACTAGCGCTAGCTCCTACAATGAGCAGTTCTTC
>TRBD1|TRBV20-1|few|TRBJ2-5
CSANRGPGETQYF
TGCAGTGCTAACAGGGGCCCCGGCGAGACCCAGTACTTC
>TRBD2|TRBV29-1|many|TRBJ2-1
CSVGAGVNEQFF
TGCAGCGTCGGAGCGGGAGTCAATGAGCAGTTCTTC
>.|TRBV20-1|few|TRBJ2-7
CSAKDRLGYEQYF
TGCAGTGCTAAAGACAGGCTGGGCTACGAGCAGTACTTC
>.|TRBV12-3/TRBV12-4|many|TRBJ2-2
CASSARVTNTGELFF
TGTGCCAGCAGTGCCCGAGTTACGAACACCGGGGAGCTGTTTTTT
>.|TRBV20-1|.|TRBJ2-2
CSASQVSNTGELFF
TGCAGTGCGTCACAGGTCTCAAACACCGGGGAGCTGTTTTTT
>.|TRBV12-3/TRBV12-4|.|TRBJ1-2
CASSPGIYYGYTF
TGTGCCAGCAGTCCGGGGATCTACTATGGCTACACCTTC
>.|TRBV20-1|few|TRBJ2-1
CSARPAGAVGANEQFF
TGCAGTGCTAGACCCGCCGGGGCAGTAGGGGCCAATGAGCAGTTCTTC
>.|TRBV2|.|TRBJ2-7
CASKVDRSSYEQYF
TGTGCCAGCAAAGTCGACAGAAGCTCCTACGAGCAGTACTTC
>.|TRBV6-6|.|TRBJ2-7
CASSYSAFYEQYF
TGTGCCAGCAGTTATAGTGCTTTCTACGAGCAGTACTTC
>.|TRBV7-2|few|TRBJ1-4
CASSLALATNEKLFF
TGTGCCAGCAGCTTAGCGCTAGCAACTAATGAAAAACTGTTTTTT
>.|TRBV9|few|TRBJ1-5
CASSGGGGNQPQHF
TGTGCCAGCAGTGGTGGGGGAGGCAATCAGCCCCAGCATTTT
>.|TRBV15|few|TRBJ2-7
CATSDRLSYEQYF
TGTGCCACCAGCGACAGACTAAGCTACGAGCAGTACTTC
>.|TRBV4-2|.|TRBJ2-7
CASSQESRSHYEQYF
TGTGCCAGCAGCCAAGAATCCAGGAGCCACTACGAGCAGTACTTC
>TRBD1|TRBV24-1|.|TRBJ1-2
CATSRGTGDRSGYTF
TGTGCCACCAGTAGGGGGACAGGGGATAGAAGTGGCTACACCTTC
>TRBD2|TRBV4-1|.|TRBJ2-1
CASSQSLAGRRFF
TGCGCCAGCAGCCAAAGCCTAGCGGGGAGGAGGTTCTTC
>TRBD2|TRBV20-1|many|TRBJ2-7
CSVPGTSGTYEQYF
TGCAGTGTTCCCGGGACTAGCGGAACCTACGAGCAGTACTTC
>.|TRBV20-1|.|TRBJ1-5
CSANRRGPEPQHF
TGCAGTGCCAACCGAAGGGGCCCCGAGCCCCAGCATTTT
>.|TRBV7-2|.|TRBJ1-5
CASSLSRNGNQPQHF
TGTGCCAGCAGCTTGAGCAGGAATGGCAATCAGCCCCAGCATTTT